The sequence of this TCR beta chain was determined in a study of T-cell memory formation after mild COVID-19. Many counts were recorded for this clonotype. As yet, its antigen is unknown. The CDR3 loop spans 13 amino acids. Looked up from germline, CDR1 is SGHRS and CDR2 is YFSETQ. V lost 4 bases, J lost 9 bases, and 14 bases lay in between. Study conclusions and caveats: Contracting clones from day 15 to 85 had balanced CD4/CD8; later expanders favoured CD4+. Specificity for SARS-CoV-2 was not confirmed among the second-wave clones peaking on day 37.

From 5'RACE with constant-segment primers came TCR alpha and TCR beta cDNA libraries that carried sample barcodes and UMIs. TCRdb re-called the 5' RACE reads through MiXCR, storing one row per CDR3 protein. The sample holds almost 550,000 distinct CDR3 sequences, 20% seen once. What was sequenced was PBMCs or a T cell subset sorted from them (not recorded which). This sequence was found in an adult woman who had mild COVID-19 (a few samples of this study predate the infection). Cell type and time point are not known. The chain has TRBV5-1 and TRBJ2-1; D may be TRBD2 (5 bases). CDR3 sequence (DNA): TGCGCCAGCAGCACCGGAGGCTACCCTGAGCAGTTCTTC. As protein: CASSTGGYPEQFF. Full variable domain (outside the CDR3, taken from reference TRBV5-1 and TRBJ2-1): KAGVTQTPRYLIKTRGQQVTLSCSPISGHRSVSWYQQTPGQGLQFLFEYFSETQRNKGNFPGRFSGRQFSNSRSEMNVSTLELGDSALYLCASSTGGYPEQFFGPGTRLTVL.